This TCR beta chain was found in a study of cytomegalovirus exposure and HLA in healthy donors. Researchers ran the PCR with 60 Vbeta and 13 Jbeta primers. Profiled with immunoSEQ multiplex PCR; TCRdb holds only in-frame clones, not every one. The sample data list 100,000 to 150,000 clones. Note on this clone: The antigen is not known.

Whole-study findings and limits: Using the classifier, cytomegalovirus status was reportedly diagnosed with high specificity and sensitivity. Later analysis associated a missense DCLRE1C variant with TCR beta V- and J-gene trimming.

From germline, CDR1 is MNHNY and CDR2 SVGAGI (reference sequence). Deletions cut 2 bases from V and 0 bases from J, with 14 bases between. This CDR3 comprises 16 residues. The gene calls are TRBV6-6 and TRBJ2-7; D is uncertain. This TCR was recovered from a middle-aged woman in good health and CMV-seronegative. Sequencing was carried out using PBMCs. In DNA form, the CDR3 reads TGTGCCAGCAGTTACGGGCATTCTACGAGCTCCTACGAGCAGTACTTC. It encodes CASSYGHSTSSYEQYF.